These 10 T cell receptor beta chains share one sample of origin, sequenced in a study of OX40 agonist ivuxolimab in advanced cancers. Libraries were prepared by immunoSEQ multiplex PCR; TCRdb keeps only in-frame clonotypes and omits some of them. The profile shows approximately 3,400 clones, around 80% of them singletons. Sample: CD4+ or CD8+ T cells sorted from blood, taken in a trial of the OX40 agonist ivuxolimab. Receptors originate from an adult with an advanced solid tumor such as melanoma, head and neck, liver or kidney cancer.

The V and J genes are TRBV5-1 and TRBJ2-2; D perhaps matches TRBD1 (6 bases). Per the germline V gene, CDR1 is SGHRS and CDR2 is YFSETQ. Trimming took off 4 bases at V and 7 bases at J, with 14 bases between the two ends. CDR3 length equals 14 residues. CDR3: CASSGNPGVGELFF. CDR3 DNA: TGCGCCAGCAGCGGAAACCCAGGGGTCGGGGAGCTGTTTTTT.

This chain joins TRBV29-1 and TRBJ2-7; 11 positions match TRBD2. The V gene's germline CDR1 is SQVTM and CDR2 ANQGSEA. This CDR3 is 15 amino acids long. V shed 0 bases, J shed 1 base, and the junction held 2 bases outside the gene matches. For the CDR3, the DNA is TGCAGCGTTGAAGATGGGACTAGCGGTTCCTACGAGCAGTACTTC. Translating it yields CSVEDGTSGSYEQYF.

The genes are TRBV7-3 and TRBJ1-1, with D perhaps TRBD1 (6 bases). CDR3 length: 13 amino acids. V was shortened by 5 bases and J by 1 base, with 8 bases between the two germline ends. Per the germline V gene, CDR1 is SGHTA and CDR2 is FQGTGA. The CDR3 loop reads CASSEGQNTEAFF. The CDR3 coding sequence is TGTGCCAGCAGCGAGGGACAGAACACTGAAGCTTTCTTT.

V gene TRBV27 combines with J gene TRBJ2-3, with D unclear. The V end lost 3 bases, the J end lost 2 bases, and 6 bases lay between the germline ends. The CDR3 is made up of 13 amino acids. The germline gives CDR1 MNHEY, CDR2 SMNVEV (reference sequence). CDR3 residues: CASSFVYTDTQYF. The CDR3 region has the DNA TGTGCCAGCAGTTTTGTGTACACAGATACGCAGTATTTT.

The chain combines TRBV4-2 with TRBJ2-5; the D call may be TRBD1 or TRBD2 (6 bases each). The V gene lost 0 bases and the J gene lost 5 bases, with 22 bases spanning the gap. Germline values: CDR1 LGHNA, CDR2 YNFKEQ. The CDR3 runs to 18 residues. CDR3 residues: CASSQDGGRPSRGETQYF. The CDR3 nucleotides read TGTGCCAGCAGCCAAGATGGGGGGCGGCCTAGCCGTGGGGAGACCCAGTACTTC.

This chain uses TRBV6-5 with TRBJ2-3; D not resolved. The CDR3 is made up of 13 amino acids. Trimming took 2 bases from V and 6 from J, leaving 9 bases between them. Germline V lookup: CDR1 MNHEY, CDR2 SVGAGI. This CDR3 reads CASSYPTLDTQYF. Written as DNA, the CDR3 is TGTGCCAGCAGTTACCCGACTTTGGATACGCAGTATTTT.

The chain is built from TRBV19 and TRBJ2-7, with 10 bases aligning to TRBD1. The CDR3 loop spans 14 amino acids. With 5 bases clipped from V and 2 bases from J, the junction kept 3 bases outside the gene matches. The germline CDR1 and CDR2 sequences are LNHDA and SQIVND (reference sequence). The DNA of the CDR3 is TGTGCCAGTAGTCCCGGGACAGGGGCCTACGAGCAGTACTTC. This sequence encodes CASSPGTGAYEQYF. Supplemented by reference TRBV19 and TRBJ2-7, the full variable domain reads DGGITQSPKYLFRKEGQNVTLSCEQNLNHDAMYWYRQDPGQGLRLIYYSQIVNDFQKGDIAEGYSVSREKKESFPLTVTSAQKNPTAFYLCASSPGTGAYEQYFGPGTRLTVT.

The CDR3 is CASSLTVTDTQYF. For the CDR3, the DNA is TGTGCCAGCAGCTTGACAGTCACAGATACGCAGTATTTT. The chain carries TRBV5-6 and TRBJ2-3; D not resolved. V lost 1 base and J lost 2, with 5 bases in between. The germline CDR1 and CDR2 sequences are SGHDT and YYEEEE. CDR3 length: 13 amino acids.

The rearrangement uses TRBV7-2 and TRBJ2-4; either TRBD1 or TRBD2 may fit D (5 bases each). The CDR3 totals 16 residues. V was shortened by 4 bases and J by 10 bases, with 23 bases between the two germline ends. Per germline, CDR1 SGHTA and CDR2 FQGNSA. The CDR3 DNA follows: TGTGCCAGCAGCTCTTCACACGGGGCTGCGCAGGGTATTCAGTACTTC. Protein: CASSSSHGAAQGIQYF.

The chain carries TRBV30 and TRBJ2-7; 9 bases map to TRBD1. J gave up 6 bases and V 0 bases, and 3 bases lay outside the gene matches. The germline CDR1 and CDR2 sequences are GTSNPN and SVGIG (reference sequence). There are 13 residues in the CDR3. The CDR3 loop is CAWSVLDRGEQYF. The CDR3, as DNA: TGTGCCTGGAGTGTACTGGACAGGGGCGAGCAGTACTTC.